The 22 T cell receptor beta chains given below trace back to one sample, sequenced in a study of blood T cell repertoires in COVID-19. Using immunoSEQ multiplex PCR, the repertoire was profiled, and TCRdb retains in-frame clones only, with some absent. The sample records 130,000 to 150,000 clones, over 70% being singletons. The sequenced sample consisted of peripheral blood. The source of these receptors is an elderly man with acute or convalescent COVID-19.

Points on this clone: The sample has other DNA sequences that encode this CDR3 too. This rearrangement joins TRBV28 to TRBJ1-1; D might be TRBD1 (6 bases). Germline V CDR1 and CDR2: MDHEN, SYDVKM. This CDR3 has 14 amino acids. Trimming took off 2 bases at V and 2 bases at J, with 9 bases between the two ends. In nucleotides, the CDR3 is TGTGCCAGCAGTTTAGACAGGAGCAACACTGAAGCTTTCTTT. It translates to CASSLDRSNTEAFF.

The chain employs TRBV28 and TRBJ1-1, with D uncertain. Trimming left V 4 bases short and J 4 bases short, with 13 bases between. Per the germline V gene, CDR1 is MDHEN and CDR2 is SYDVKM. The CDR3 has 14 residues. The chain's CDR3 is CASSSYSGSTEAFF. The CDR3 DNA reads as TGTGCCAGCAGTTCCTATTCCGGGAGCACTGAAGCTTTCTTT.

V gene TRBV3-1 (or the pseudogene TRBV3-2) combines with J gene TRBJ1-1; 8 nucleotides agree with TRBD1. Unmatched junction bases numbered 9, after V lost 7 bases and J lost 2 bases. The CDR3 sequence is 15 residues long. Germline CDR1 reads LGHDT; CDR2 reads YNNKEL (reference sequence). DNA of the CDR3: TGTGCCAGCAACCAGGGGGCTTCAGTTAACACTGAAGCTTTCTTT. Its protein product is CASNQGASVNTEAFF.

The chain links TRBV4-2 to TRBJ2-6; 8 bases agree with TRBD1. Trimming cost V 0 bases and J 0 bases; bases outside gene matches: 4. The germline CDR1 and CDR2 sequences are LGHNA and YNFKEQ. The CDR3 contains 18 residues. The CDR3 protein is CASSQDGQGSSGANVLTF. The CDR3 coding sequence is TGTGCCAGCAGCCAAGACGGACAGGGAAGCTCTGGGGCCAACGTCCTGACTTTC.

The rearrangement uses TRBV18 and TRBJ1-6, with TRBD1 matching 10 bases. V shed 5 bases and J 2 bases; nucleotides not matched to a gene: 0. From germline, CDR1 is KGHSH and CDR2 LQKENI. This CDR3 is built from 15 residues. CDR3 in DNA: TGTGCCAGCTCAGGACAGGGGGCCTATAATTCACCCCTCCACTTT. This encodes CASSGQGAYNSPLHF.

Only a few counts were recorded for this clone. The chain employs TRBV4-2 and TRBJ2-1; 10 positions agree with TRBD2. Germline V lookup: CDR1 LGHNA, CDR2 YNFKEQ. The CDR3 is 17 residues long. J lost 7 bases, V lost 0 bases, and 9 bases had no gene match. CDR3: CASSQDLSGGARNEQFF. The CDR3 nucleotides are TGTGCCAGCAGCCAAGACTTAAGCGGGGGGGCTAGAAATGAGCAGTTCTTC.

V gene TRBV6-5 combines with J gene TRBJ1-2, with a possible D match to TRBD1 (6 bases). Germline loops: CDR1 MNHEY, CDR2 SVGAGI. The V end lost 0 bases, the J end lost 9 bases, and 14 bases lay between the germline ends. This CDR3 region has 14 residues. The CDR3 loop reads CASSYSGGGKRYTF. CDR3 DNA sequence: TGTGCCAGCAGTTACTCAGGGGGGGGCAAGCGCTACACCTTC.

The chain links TRBV5-1 to TRBJ2-3; D remains ambiguous. This CDR3 is 12 amino acids long. Germline V gene sequence: CDR1 SGHRS, CDR2 YFSETQ. The V gene lost 0 bases and the J gene lost 6 bases, with 5 bases spanning the gap. CDR3 region: CASSLAGDTQYF. The CDR3 region has the DNA TGCGCCAGCAGCTTGGCTGGCGATACGCAGTATTTT.

The chain has TRBV6-5 and TRBJ2-1; D possibly corresponds to TRBD1 (5 bases). Germline V gene data show CDR1 as MNHEY and CDR2 as SVGAGI. V was pared by 3 bases and J by 4 bases, with 7 bases between. CDR3 length: 13 amino acids. The CDR3 here is CASSYDRYNEQFF. Written as DNA, the CDR3 is TGTGCCAGCAGTTATGACAGATACAATGAGCAGTTCTTC.

This clone came up a few times. The chain employs TRBV15 and TRBJ1-2; D is possibly TRBD1 (5 bases). The V and J ends lost 0 bases and 8 bases respectively, with 10 bases between them. This CDR3 comprises 13 residues. Germline V lookup: CDR1 LNHNV, CDR2 YYDKDF (reference sequence). CDR3 sequence: CATSRDGQGGYTF. CDR3 DNA sequence: TGTGCCACCAGCAGAGACGGACAAGGCGGCTACACCTTC.

The V call is TRBV5-4, the J call TRBJ2-1; 8 bases line up with TRBD2. This CDR3 is built from 19 residues. Germline CDR1 is SGHNT and CDR2 is YYREEE (reference sequence). J was trimmed by 1 base and V by 6 bases; bases with no gene match: 18. DNA for the CDR3: TGTGCCAGCAACCCCGGGGGGGGAGTACAACTTTTATCCTACAATGAGCAGTTCTTC. Its translation: CASNPGGGVQLLSYNEQFF.

V and J are TRBV13 and TRBJ1-3; perhaps TRBD1 as D (5 bases). The CDR3 length is 18 residues. CDR1 PRHDT and CDR2 FYEKMQ come from the germline V gene (reference sequence). V dropped 5 bases and J dropped 0 bases, with 20 bases sitting between them. The CDR3 bases are TGTGCCAGCAGCGCCTTACCCGGGGGTCTCGTCTCTGGAAACACCATATATTTT. Translated, it gives CASSALPGGLVSGNTIYF. Complete variable domain (other parts from reference TRBV13 and TRBJ1-3): AAGVIQSPRHLIKEKRETATLKCYPIPRHDTVYWYQQGPGQDPQFLISFYEKMQSDKGSIPDRFSAQQFSDYHSELNMSSLELGDSALYFCASSALPGGLVSGNTIYFGEGSWLTVV.

The rearrangement links TRBV7-9 to TRBJ2-7; D might be TRBD1 (5 bases). The ends were cut back, 1 base at V and 3 bases at J, with 10 bases in the middle. The CDR3 runs 14 residues. CDR1 and CDR2 from the germline V gene are SEHNR and FQNEAQ (reference sequence). DNA for the CDR3: TGTGCCAGCAGCTTAGAGGGGAAATTCTACGAGCAGTACTTC. Amino acids: CASSLEGKFYEQYF.

V gene TRBV5-1 combines with J gene TRBJ1-1; a possible D gene is TRBD1 (6 bases). V lost 0 bases, J lost 5 bases, and 14 bases lay in between. Germline CDR1 is SGHRS and CDR2 is YFSETQ. The CDR3 runs 15 residues. CDR3 nucleotides: TGCGCCAGCAGCTTGGTGGGGGGGCCGCGGACTGAAGCTTTCTTT. It is translated as CASSLVGGPRTEAFF.

The rearrangement joins TRBV7-9 to TRBJ1-1, with D perhaps matching TRBD1 (6 bases). V shed 5 bases and J shed 2 bases, with 9 bases lying between them. Germline CDR1 reads SEHNR; CDR2 reads FQNEAQ (reference sequence). The CDR3 is 13 residues long. The chain's CDR3 is CASSQDSNTEAFF. The CDR3 DNA is TGTGCCAGCAGCCAGGACAGTAACACTGAAGCTTTCTTT. The complete variable domain, with remaining parts taken from reference TRBV7-9 and TRBJ1-1, reads DTGVSQNPRHKITKRGQNVTFRCDPISEHNRLYWYRQTLGQGPEFLTYFQNEAQLEKSRLLSDRFSAERPKGSFSTLEIQRTEQGDSAMYLCASSQDSNTEAFFGQGTRLTVV.

The chain joins TRBV5-4 to TRBJ2-5; 14 bases align to TRBD2. This CDR3 contains 20 residues. Germline V gene lookup returns CDR1 SGHNT and CDR2 YYREEE (reference sequence). J gave up 2 bases and V 0 bases, and 12 bases lay outside the gene matches. DNA of the CDR3: TGTGCCAGCAGCTTGGATTTCGGGACTAGCGGGAGAGGTGGGCAAGAGACCCAGTACTTC. Its translation is CASSLDFGTSGRGGQETQYF. Complete variable domain (other parts from reference TRBV5-4 and TRBJ2-5): ETGVTQSPTHLIKTRGQQVTLRCSSQSGHNTVSWYQQALGQGPQFIFQYYREEENGRGNFPPRFSGLQFPNYSSELNVNALELDDSALYLCASSLDFGTSGRGGQETQYFGPGTRLLVL.

This chain uses TRBV2 with TRBJ2-4; TRBD1 aligns across 10 bases. V gave up 8 bases and J gave up 5 bases; unmatched junction bases: 6. Germline CDR1 is SNHLY and CDR2 is FYNNEI. This CDR3 has 14 amino acids. CDR3 bases: TGTGCCAGCCGCTCCGGGACAGGGGAAAACATTCAGTACTTC. Protein product: CASRSGTGENIQYF.

This chain joins TRBV7-9 and TRBJ2-1, with 11 bases aligning to TRBD2. Trimming removed 2 bases from V and 4 bases from J; junction bases left unmatched: 4. Germline V gives CDR1 SEHNR, CDR2 FQNEAQ (reference sequence). The CDR3 spans 16 residues. CDR3 protein: CASSLITSGGYNEQFF. The CDR3 DNA sequence: TGTGCCAGCAGCTTAATCACTAGCGGGGGATACAATGAGCAGTTCTTC.

The rearrangement links TRBV6-2 or TRBV6-3 to TRBJ2-5; 12 bases fit TRBD2. Losses at the gene ends were 5 bases for V and 1 base for J; bases not matched to a gene: 8. This CDR3 is built from 17 residues. From germline, CDR1 is MNHEY and CDR2 SVGEGT. In DNA form, the CDR3 reads TGTGCCAGCAGTACCTACTTACTAGCGGGGGGCCAAGAGACCCAGTACTTC. It is translated as CASSTYLLAGGQETQYF.

This chain joins TRBV5-1 and TRBJ1-1; the D gene is possibly TRBD1 (6 bases). CDR1 and CDR2 (germline): SGHRS, YFSETQ. Trimming shortened V by 0 bases and J by 5 bases, and 14 bases separated the two germline ends. CDR3 length: 15 amino acids. CDR3 coding DNA: TGCGCCAGCAGCTTGGCGTCAGGGGTAGGGACTGAAGCTTTCTTT. This gives the protein CASSLASGVGTEAFF.

The V and J genes are TRBV28 and TRBJ2-1; TRBD2 matches 7 bases. The V gene's germline CDR1 is MDHEN and CDR2 SYDVKM. The trim removed 5 bases at V and 6 bases at J, leaving 7 bases unmatched. The CDR3 loop spans 14 amino acids. The CDR3 spells CASSLRLAGNEQFF. CDR3 nucleotides: TGTGCCAGCAGTCTACGGTTAGCGGGCAATGAGCAGTTCTTC.

CDR3 loop: CASRASSTDTQYF. The CDR3 DNA reads TGTGCCAGCAGGGCATCTAGCACAGATACGCAGTATTTT. V is TRBV6-5 and J is TRBJ2-3; D not resolved. V dropped 6 bases and J dropped 0 bases, with 7 bases sitting between them. Looked up from germline, CDR1 is MNHEY and CDR2 is SVGAGI. The CDR3 runs to 13 residues.